One and the same sample provided the 15 T cell receptor beta chains below, sequenced in a study of blood T cell repertoires in COVID-19 (dated by TCRdb to the early 2020s). Receptor libraries were prepared by the immunoSEQ multiplex PCR assay. TCRdb took over this immuneACCESS table, retaining in-frame rearrangements with V and J assigned. Such tables are incomplete; in checked studies, under half of the missing clones stem from an unresolved V gene, and the remainder is unexplained. The sample includes roughly 140,000 clones, with around four fifths observed a single time. The ten largest clones take up approximately 2.7% of the sample. Sequenced sample: peripheral blood. These receptors all come from a woman aged 40-49 years with active or convalescent COVID-19.

The V and J genes are TRBV27 and TRBJ1-1; 8 nucleotides match TRBD1. CDR3 size: 17 residues. Trimming at V came to 4 bases and at J to 0 bases, leaving 10 bases not matched to a gene. The V gene's germline CDR1 is MNHEY and CDR2 SMNVEV (reference sequence). The DNA of the CDR3 is TGTGCCAGCAGTTGGGGGACAGGCCTAACGATGAACACTGAAGCTTTCTTT. This codes for CASSWGTGLTMNTEAFF.

The V gene is TRBV4-3, the J gene TRBJ1-3; D ambiguous. In germline, CDR1 is LGHNA, CDR2 YSLEER. V dropped 0 bases and J dropped 0 bases, with 12 bases sitting between them. This CDR3 spans 17 amino acids. The CDR3 spells CASSQETPRPSGNTIYF. CDR3 DNA sequence: TGCGCCAGCAGCCAAGAAACTCCTAGACCCTCTGGAAACACCATATATTTT.

The J gene is TRBJ1-4, the V gene TRBV28; D uncertain. The germline V gene encodes CDR1 MDHEN and CDR2 SYDVKM. This CDR3 comprises 17 residues. Between the trimmed V and J ends, which lost 6 bases and 0 bases, there was a span of 17 bases. The CDR3 region has the DNA TGTGCCAGCAGCGATCTGAGGAGGGCCCCAACTAATGAAAAACTGTTTTTT. Its protein product is CASSDLRRAPTNEKLFF.

J is TRBJ1-5 and V is TRBV25-1, with D possibly TRBD1 on 6 matching bases. The germline V gene has CDR1 MGHDK and CDR2 SYGVNS. This CDR3 has 13 residues. Trimming pared 5 bases from V and 4 bases from J, leaving 9 bases between. The CDR3 sequence is CASSQTGNQPQHF. The CDR3 DNA follows: TGTGCCAGCAGTCAAACAGGGAATCAGCCCCAGCATTTT.

This chain links TRBV3-1 (or the pseudogene TRBV3-2) with TRBJ2-3; 7 bases match TRBD2. The CDR3 sequence is 23 residues long. V was clipped by 2 bases and J by 2 bases; unmatched bases: 28. Per germline, CDR1 LGHDT and CDR2 YNNKEL (reference sequence). The CDR3 is CASSQIRGSGLPSREGYTDTQYF. For the CDR3, the DNA is TGTGCCAGCAGCCAAATAAGAGGTTCGGGACTACCTTCTCGAGAGGGATACACAGATACGCAGTATTTT.

This clone was detected a few times. This chain links TRBV28 with TRBJ2-7, with 7 bases fitting TRBD2. Germline-derived CDR1 and CDR2 are MDHEN and SYDVKM. J gave up 0 bases and V 5 bases, and 10 bases lay outside the gene matches. CDR3 length: 16 amino acids. The CDR3 loop reads CASSVPPSGASYEQYF. The CDR3 DNA reads as TGTGCCAGCAGTGTCCCCCCCAGCGGGGCCTCCTACGAGCAGTACTTC.

This clone was counted a single time. This sequence joins TRBV12-5 and TRBJ1-1; D unresolved. Deletions cut 1 base from V and 11 bases from J, with 14 bases between. The CDR3 is 13 residues long. Germline CDR1 and CDR2: LGHNT and FRNRAP. DNA for the CDR3: TGTGCTAGTGGTTTGGACCGGGAAGTTGGGGCTTTCTTT. It yields the protein CASGLDREVGAFF.

The genes are TRBV20-1 and TRBJ1-2; D gene ambiguous. The germline V gene encodes CDR1 DFQATT and CDR2 SNEGSKA (reference sequence). Trimming pared 4 bases from V and 2 bases from J, leaving 5 bases between. The CDR3 length is 11 residues. CDR3: CSATGNYGYTF. The CDR3 DNA is TGCAGTGCTACAGGCAACTATGGCTACACCTTC.

The chain joins TRBV18 to TRBJ2-5, with 10 nucleotides matching TRBD1. CDR1 and CDR2 from the germline V gene are KGHSH and LQKENI. V trimming: 2 bases; J trimming: 5 bases; junction bases outside the gene matches: 11. The CDR3 is 17 amino acids. The DNA of the CDR3 is TGTGCCAGCTCACCAGGGTTGAGACAGGGGGCTGCTGAGACCCAGTACTTC. It encodes CASSPGLRQGAAETQYF.

The rearrangement uses TRBV19 and TRBJ1-2, with TRBD1 identical over 10 bases. Trimming removed 9 bases from V and 4 bases from J; junction bases left unmatched: 11. There are 15 residues in the CDR3. Germline loops: CDR1 LNHDA, CDR2 SQIVND (reference sequence). The CDR3 DNA reads as TGTGCCAGCCGGAGGGGGACAGGGGACAGCTATGGCTACACCTTC. This gives the protein CASRRGTGDSYGYTF.

V and J are TRBV13 and TRBJ2-1, with 9 positions matching TRBD2. Per germline, CDR1 PRHDT and CDR2 FYEKMQ (reference sequence). The CDR3 is 14 amino acids. V lost 0 bases to trimming and J lost 11 bases; unmatched junction nucleotides: 5. The CDR3 protein is CASSLGGSGSQQFF. In DNA form, the CDR3 reads TGTGCCAGCAGCTTAGGCGGTAGCGGGAGCCAGCAGTTCTTC.

V is TRBV19 and J is TRBJ1-5; no reliable D call. The CDR3 runs 15 residues. The V and J ends lost 3 bases and 0 bases respectively, with 9 bases between them. Germline lookup yields CDR1 LNHDA and CDR2 SQIVND (reference sequence). CDR3 region: CASSISLHSNQPQHF. CDR3 nucleotides: TGTGCCAGTAGTATCTCACTACATAGCAATCAGCCCCAGCATTTT. The full variable domain, in which reference TRBV19 and TRBJ1-5 provide the parts outside the CDR3, is DGGITQSPKYLFRKEGQNVTLSCEQNLNHDAMYWYRQDPGQGLRLIYYSQIVNDFQKGDIAEGYSVSREKKESFPLTVTSAQKNPTAFYLCASSISLHSNQPQHFGDGTRLSIL.

CDR3 protein: CASSRLLGGETQYF. Written as DNA, the CDR3 is TGTGCCAGCAGCAGGCTTTTAGGGGGAGAGACCCAGTACTTC. The chain combines TRBV5-5 with TRBJ2-5; a weak D match, TRBD1 (6 bases). The germline V and J ends were trimmed by 4 bases and 4 bases, with 14 bases remaining between them. The CDR3 totals 14 residues. Germline V gene data show CDR1 as SGHKS and CDR2 as YYEKEE (reference sequence).

The V and J genes are TRBV7-2 and TRBJ2-7, with a possible D match to TRBD1 (5 bases). The CDR3 has 14 amino acids. CDR1 is SGHTA, CDR2 FQGNSA, per germline. V was trimmed by 3 bases and J by 0 bases, leaving 9 bases between them. The CDR3 region is CASSFGQGSYEQYF. The DNA for the CDR3 is TGTGCCAGCAGCTTTGGGCAGGGCTCCTACGAGCAGTACTTC.

This sequence joins TRBV4-1 and TRBJ2-1; TRBD2 matches at 7 bases. This CDR3 spans 14 amino acids. Trimming removed 4 bases from V and 6 bases from J; junction bases left unmatched: 6. The germline V gene encodes CDR1 MGHRA and CDR2 YSYEKL. CDR3 sequence (DNA): TGCGCCAGCAGCCGCGGTCCGGGGGGCAATGAGCAGTTCTTC. Its translation is CASSRGPGGNEQFF.